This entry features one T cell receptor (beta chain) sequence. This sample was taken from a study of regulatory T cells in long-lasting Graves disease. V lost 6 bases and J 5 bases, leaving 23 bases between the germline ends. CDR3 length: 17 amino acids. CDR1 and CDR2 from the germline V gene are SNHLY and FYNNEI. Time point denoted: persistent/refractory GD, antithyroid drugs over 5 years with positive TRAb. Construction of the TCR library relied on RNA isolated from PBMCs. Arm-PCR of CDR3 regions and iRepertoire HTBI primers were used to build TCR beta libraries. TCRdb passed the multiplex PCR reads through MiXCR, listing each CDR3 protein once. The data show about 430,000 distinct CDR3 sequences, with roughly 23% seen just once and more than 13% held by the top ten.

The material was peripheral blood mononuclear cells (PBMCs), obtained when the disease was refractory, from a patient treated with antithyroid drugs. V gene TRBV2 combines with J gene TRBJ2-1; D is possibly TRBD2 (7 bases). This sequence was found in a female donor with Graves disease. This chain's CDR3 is CASSSDRLTGGNNEQFF. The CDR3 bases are TGTGCCAGCAGCTCCGACAGGTTGACGGGAGGAAACAATGAGCAGTTCTTC. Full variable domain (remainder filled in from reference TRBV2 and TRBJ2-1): EPEVTQTPSHQVTQMGQEVILRCVPISNHLYFYWYRQILGQKVEFLVSFYNNEISEKSEIFDDQFSVERPDGSNFTLKIRSTKLEDSAMYFCASSSDRLTGGNNEQFFGPGTRLTVL.